The clone carrying this TCR beta chain was detected a few times. No antigen is known for it. The data derive from a study of beta chain features in type 1 diabetes. Findings and caveats of the study: Within each of all four CD4+ subsets, Type 1 diabetes patients had TCRB CDR3s that were moderately but significantly shorter. For type 1 diabetes patients, VDJ junctions showed fewer insertions and more deletions. High-TCR-expressing cells could be over-represented by cDNA sequencing.

Trimming shortened V by 1 base and J by 0 bases, and 11 bases separated the two germline ends. The CDR3 has 16 residues. The V gene's germline CDR1 is SNHLY and CDR2 FYNNEI. Sequenced material consisted of expressed TCRB transcripts (all of the isolated RNA was reverse transcribed). Assay: immunoSEQ multiplex PCR; the TCRdb copy retains only in-frame clones and omits some. The repertoire holds about 160,000 clones, with approximately 9% as singletons. A heparinised blood draw that averaged roughly 120 mL was obtained once from each donor. This clonotype was obtained from a woman aged 18-35 years in good health. This chain connects TRBV2 to TRBJ2-3; D is ambiguous. The sample taken for sequencing was central memory CD4+ T cells from blood. The CDR3 sequence: CASSEVGRPSTDTQYF. For the CDR3, the DNA is TGTGCCAGCAGTGAAGTGGGCAGGCCTAGCACAGATACGCAGTATTTT.